The 20 T cell receptor beta chains in this list originate from one sample, sequenced in a study of T cell repertoires in aging, cancer and after chemotherapy. A mixed TRB-A/B primer pool amplified rearranged TRB by multiplex touch-down PCR. MiXCR, applied by TCRdb to the multiplex PCR reads, yields one record per CDR3 protein. This sample carries about 7,100 distinct CDR3 sequences, around two fifths of them seen once, and the ten largest clones take about 5%. TCR beta rearrangements were amplified from peripheral blood genomic DNA. The sequencing input was blood. The receptors were gathered from a human donor in good health.

The chain links TRBV13 to TRBJ2-1, with 7 bases aligning to TRBD2. The CDR3 is made up of 13 amino acids. The V segment lost 3 bases and the J segment 8 bases; nucleotides outside the gene matches: 4. The germline V gene has CDR1 PRHDT and CDR2 FYEKMQ (reference sequence). The CDR3 reads CASSFLTSDEQFF. In DNA, the CDR3 is TGTGCCAGCAGCTTTCTTACTAGCGATGAGCAGTTCTTC. Full variable domain (missing parts from reference TRBV13 and TRBJ2-1): AAGVIQSPRHLIKEKRETATLKCYPIPRHDTVYWYQQGPGQDPQFLISFYEKMQSDKGSIPDRFSAQQFSDYHSELNMSSLELGDSALYFCASSFLTSDEQFFGPGTRLTVL.

There are a few counts of this clonotype. J is TRBJ1-4 and V is TRBV18, with 8 bases that match TRBD1. CDR3 length: 15 residues. V lost 4 bases and J lost 1; bases outside the gene matches: 2. CDR1 KGHSH and CDR2 LQKENI come from the germline V gene. This CDR3 is CASSLRGLTNEKLFF. In DNA, the CDR3 is TGTGCCAGCTCACTCAGGGGGCTAACTAATGAAAAACTGTTTTTT.

The rearrangement links TRBV6-6 to TRBJ2-3, with a weak D call TRBD1 (5 bases). Trimming took off 1 base at V and 1 base at J, with 12 bases between the two ends. The CDR3 is 16 residues long. Germline-derived CDR1 and CDR2 are MNHNY and SVGAGI (reference sequence). The CDR3 DNA is TGTGCCAGCAGTTACTTCATAGGGGAAGGCACAGATACGCAGTATTTT. Translation: CASSYFIGEGTDTQYF.

This clonotype was counted once. The chain uses TRBV5-4 and TRBJ2-7, with 10 bases matching TRBD1. From germline, CDR1 is SGHNT and CDR2 YYREEE (reference sequence). After removal of 4 bases from V and 3 bases from J, the junction contained 7 bases not matched to a gene. CDR3 size: 15 residues. The CDR3 region is CASSVSTGGIYEQYF. The CDR3 bases are TGTGCCAGCAGCGTCTCGACAGGGGGCATCTACGAGCAGTACTTC.

This clonotype showed up just a few times. The chain links TRBV5-6 to TRBJ2-7; D is ambiguous. With 6 bases removed from V and 0 bases from J, the gap between germline ends came to 10 bases. The CDR3 is 13 amino acids. CDR1 is SGHDT and CDR2 is YYEEEE in the germline V gene. In nucleotides, the CDR3 is TGTGCCAGCAAGCCTAGGCCCTCCTACGAGCAGTACTTC. This translates into CASKPRPSYEQYF. The full variable domain, with the rest looked up from reference TRBV5-6 and TRBJ2-7, is DAGVTQSPTHLIKTRGQQVTLRCSPKSGHDTVSWYQQALGQGPQFIFQYYEEEERQRGNFPDRFSGHQFPNYSSELNVNALLLGDSALYLCASKPRPSYEQYFGPGTRLTVT.

This clonotype was detected only a few times. The J gene is TRBJ2-5, the V gene TRBV10-3, with D uncertain. CDR3 size: 13 residues. The V end was cut by 1 base, the J end by 0 bases, with 3 bases between. Germline loops: CDR1 ENHRY, CDR2 SYGVKD. CDR3 bases: TGTGCCATCAGTGAGTGGGACCAAGAGACCCAGTACTTC. It encodes CAISEWDQETQYF.

This rearrangement joins TRBV6-2 or TRBV6-3 to TRBJ1-4, with D unresolved. This CDR3 has 14 residues. V was clipped by 4 bases and J by 5 bases, with 11 bases between them. CDR1 and CDR2 from the germline V gene are MNHEY and SVGEGT. The chain's CDR3 is CASSLKAENEKLFF. CDR3 DNA sequence: TGTGCCAGCAGTTTAAAGGCGGAGAATGAAAAACTGTTTTTT.

This clonotype was observed once. The chain has TRBV5-5 and TRBJ2-7; 10 nucleotides align to TRBD2. Per the germline V gene, CDR1 is SGHKS and CDR2 is YYEKEE (reference sequence). V was clipped by 3 bases and J by 0 bases; unmatched bases: 6. This CDR3 comprises 16 residues. In DNA, the CDR3 is TGTGCCAGCAGCTGGGGACTAGCGTCGAGCTCCTACGAGCAGTACTTC. It translates to CASSWGLASSSYEQYF.

This clonotype was seen only a few times. The chain is built from TRBV6-1 and TRBJ2-5; 9 nucleotides agree with TRBD1. The V segment lost 4 bases and the J segment 4 bases; nucleotides outside the gene matches: 13. The CDR3 spans 17 residues. The germline V gene has CDR1 MNHNS and CDR2 SASEGT. The DNA for the CDR3 is TGTGCCAGCAGTGGCTACCCGCGGACAGGGGATCGAGAGACCCAGTACTTC. It encodes CASSGYPRTGDRETQYF.

V usage is TRBV30 and J usage is TRBJ2-7, with 7 bases matching TRBD1. Trimming removed 5 bases from V and 6 bases from J; junction bases left unmatched: 13. Germline CDR1 GTSNPN, CDR2 SVGIG (reference sequence). The CDR3 consists of 14 residues. CDR3 DNA: TGTGCCTGGGACCCGGCAGGGGGATTTGTCGAGCAGTACTTC. Protein product: CAWDPAGGFVEQYF.

This clonotype was seen more than once but under ten times. This chain joins TRBV6-2 or TRBV6-3 and TRBJ2-5; TRBD1 matches at 9 bases. V lost 7 bases to trimming and J lost 5 bases; unmatched junction nucleotides: 8. This CDR3 contains 14 residues. Germline CDR1 MNHEY, CDR2 SVGEGT. The CDR3: CASTHRGRTETQYF. The CDR3 coding sequence is TGTGCCAGCACCCACAGGGGGCGAACGGAGACCCAGTACTTC.

The chain recombines TRBV11-1 with TRBJ2-2; D uncertain. Germline CDR1 reads SGHAT; CDR2 reads FQDESV (reference sequence). There are 13 residues in the CDR3. V lost 8 bases, J lost 5 bases, and 12 bases lay in between. The CDR3 DNA reads TGTGCCAGCTGCTGGGGTGGAACCGGGGAGCTGTTTTTT. Its translation is CASCWGGTGELFF. Supplemented by reference TRBV11-1 and TRBJ2-2, the full variable domain reads EAEVAQSPRYKITEKSQAVAFWCDPISGHATLYWYRQILGQGPELLVQFQDESVVDDSQLPKDRFSAERLKGVDSTLKIQPAELGDSAMYLCASCWGGTGELFFGEGSRLTVL.

V and J are TRBV6-2 or TRBV6-3 and TRBJ1-5; 8 bases fit TRBD1. With 5 bases clipped from V and 5 bases from J, the junction kept 5 bases outside the gene matches. The CDR3 spans 14 residues. Germline CDR1 is MNHEY and CDR2 is SVGEGT. CDR3 in DNA: TGTGCCAGCAGTCGAGGGACAGGTTATCAGCCCCAGCATTTT. Translated, it gives CASSRGTGYQPQHF.

This clonotype is deemed large. This chain uses TRBV19 with TRBJ1-2; weak D call: TRBD1 (5 bases). Germline loops: CDR1 LNHDA, CDR2 SQIVND (reference sequence). Trimming cost V 5 bases and J 7 bases, with 8 bases left between them. The CDR3 runs to 11 residues. In DNA, the CDR3 is TGTGCCAGTAGTTGGGACCTTGGCTACACCTTC. Residues: CASSWDLGYTF.

This clonotype was detected a few times. The V and J genes are TRBV6-5 and TRBJ2-7, with D tentatively TRBD1 (5 bases). Germline values: CDR1 MNHEY, CDR2 SVGAGI. Trimming cost V 11 bases and J 0 bases, with 17 bases left between them. CDR3 length equals 14 residues. CDR3 DNA: TGTGCCGGTAAAAAGAGGCAGGGCTCCTACGAGCAGTACTTC. This sequence encodes CAGKKRQGSYEQYF.

The gene calls are TRBV7-2 and TRBJ1-2, with a tentative D call TRBD1 (5 bases). The V and J ends lost 2 bases and 0 bases respectively, with 10 bases between them. CDR3 size: 15 residues. Per the germline V gene, CDR1 is SGHTA and CDR2 is FQGNSA. The CDR3 spells CASSLRGSTNYGYTF. The CDR3 DNA is TGTGCCAGCAGCTTACGGGGGAGCACTAACTATGGCTACACCTTC.

This clonotype has a handful of counts. V and J are TRBV6-2 or TRBV6-3 and TRBJ1-5, with a weak D call TRBD1 (5 bases). Germline V CDR1 and CDR2: MNHEY, SVGEGT. V shed 5 bases and J shed 1 base, with 15 bases lying between them. The CDR3 consists of 16 residues. The CDR3 DNA reads TGTGCCAGCAGTCTCTTAGGGGTTTCCAGCAATCAGCCCCAGCATTTT. It codes for CASSLLGVSSNQPQHF.

V usage is TRBV6-1 and J usage is TRBJ2-1, with D unclear. Germline assignment: CDR1 MNHNS and CDR2 SASEGT. V shed 6 bases and J shed 0 bases, with 12 bases lying between them. The CDR3 runs to 15 residues. CDR3 in amino acids: CASRTTESSYNEQFF. CDR3 DNA sequence: TGTGCCAGCAGAACAACAGAAAGCTCCTACAATGAGCAGTTCTTC.

The genes are TRBV29-1 and TRBJ1-2; 8 nucleotides match TRBD1. The ends lost 0 bases at V and 4 bases at J; junction bases unmatched: 4. The CDR3 runs to 14 residues. Looked up from germline, CDR1 is SQVTM and CDR2 is ANQGSEA. CDR3 loop: CSVEDYDRGYGYTF. The CDR3 DNA is TGCAGCGTTGAAGACTACGACAGGGGCTATGGCTACACCTTC.

The chain has TRBV19 and TRBJ1-2; TRBD1 is a possible D gene (5 bases). Trimming pared 3 bases from V and 2 bases from J, leaving 7 bases between. The length of the CDR3 is 13 residues. Germline lookup yields CDR1 LNHDA and CDR2 SQIVND (reference sequence). The CDR3 DNA reads TGTGCCAGTAGTATCCGACAGAACTATGGCTACACCTTC. As protein: CASSIRQNYGYTF.